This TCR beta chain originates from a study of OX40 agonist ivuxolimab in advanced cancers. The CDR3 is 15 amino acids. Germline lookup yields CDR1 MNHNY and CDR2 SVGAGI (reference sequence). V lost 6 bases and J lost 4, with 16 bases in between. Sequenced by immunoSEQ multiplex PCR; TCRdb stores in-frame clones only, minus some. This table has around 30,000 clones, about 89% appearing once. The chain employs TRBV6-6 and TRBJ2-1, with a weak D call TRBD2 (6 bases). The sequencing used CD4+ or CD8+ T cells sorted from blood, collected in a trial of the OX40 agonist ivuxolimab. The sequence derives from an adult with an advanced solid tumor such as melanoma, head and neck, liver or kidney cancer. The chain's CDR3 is CASRLGLAQYNEQFF. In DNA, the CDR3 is TGTGCCAGCAGGCTGGGGCTAGCGCAATACAATGAGCAGTTCTTC.